This TCR beta chain was recovered during a study of cytomegalovirus exposure and HLA in healthy donors. Study-wide findings and caveats: The authors enumerated under 200 TCR beta chains as linked to cytomegalovirus.

In this sample, this clone turned up a few times. Its antigen is undetermined. The CDR3 covers 14 residues. Germline assignment: CDR1 SGHTA and CDR2 FQGNSA. V dropped 2 bases and J dropped 7 bases, with 14 bases sitting between them. Vbeta (60) and Jbeta (13) primers were used in the PCR. Only in-frame clones appear in the TCRdb table, and some are missing; sequencing was by immunoSEQ multiplex PCR. The data show about 160,000 clones, with almost 80% seen just once and 1.3% held by the top ten. There were likely unrecorded immune exposures, though donors were nominally healthy when sampled. Sequenced input: PBMCs. The V gene is TRBV7-2, the J gene TRBJ1-1; D not resolved. This receptor was obtained from a woman in her fifties or sixties in good health and CMV-seronegative. CDR3 loop: CASSLFRAGDEAFF. The CDR3 DNA reads TGTGCCAGCAGCTTATTCCGGGCCGGGGATGAAGCTTTCTTT.